One and the same sample provided the 28 T cell receptor beta chains below, sequenced in a study of cytomegalovirus exposure and HLA in healthy donors. PCR primers comprised 60 Vbeta and 13 Jbeta primers. Libraries were prepared by immunoSEQ multiplex PCR; TCRdb keeps only in-frame clonotypes and omits some of them. Here the sample spans about 140,000 clones, around 80% being singletons. Material for sequencing was PBMCs. These receptor sequences come from a female donor in good health and CMV-seronegative.

The chain is built from TRBV5-4 and TRBJ2-1; a possible D gene is TRBD2 (5 bases). CDR1 and CDR2 (germline): SGHNT, YYREEE (reference sequence). Trimming pared 4 bases from V and 6 bases from J, leaving 23 bases between. CDR3 size: 17 residues. CDR3 amino acids: CASSPQPRSGQVNEQFF. DNA of the CDR3: TGTGCCAGCAGCCCCCAACCCCGCAGCGGCCAGGTCAATGAGCAGTTCTTC.

V is TRBV19 and J is TRBJ2-1, with TRBD2 identical over 13 bases. Germline V gene sequence: CDR1 LNHDA, CDR2 SQIVND (reference sequence). Unmatched junction bases numbered 9, after V lost 3 bases and J lost 4 bases. CDR3 length: 18 amino acids. DNA of the CDR3: TGTGCCAGTAGTATCGGGGCACTAGCGGGAGGGAAATACAATGAGCAGTTCTTC. It codes for CASSIGALAGGKYNEQFF.

The rearrangement joins TRBV5-1 to TRBJ2-3; D unresolved. The CDR3 spans 17 residues. V lost 0 bases and J 0 bases, leaving 14 bases between the germline ends. The V gene's germline CDR1 is SGHRS and CDR2 YFSETQ. Here the CDR3 reads CASSLVASTPSTDTQYF. The CDR3 nucleotides read TGCGCCAGCAGCTTGGTAGCTTCCACCCCTAGCACAGATACGCAGTATTTT. Complete variable domain (other parts from reference TRBV5-1 and TRBJ2-3): KAGVTQTPRYLIKTRGQQVTLSCSPISGHRSVSWYQQTPGQGLQFLFEYFSETQRNKGNFPGRFSGRQFSNSRSEMNVSTLELGDSALYLCASSLVASTPSTDTQYFGPGTRLTVL.

This chain uses TRBV9 with TRBJ2-7; D may be TRBD1 (6 bases). The CDR3 is 14 residues long. Trimming removed 2 bases at V and 5 bases at J, with 14 bases between. Germline CDR1 and CDR2: SGDLS and YYNGEE. CDR3 residues: CASSVSPGVNEQYF. The DNA for the CDR3 is TGTGCCAGCAGCGTTTCCCCAGGGGTGAACGAGCAGTACTTC.

The chain employs TRBV5-6 and TRBJ1-1; perhaps TRBD1 as D (5 bases). Germline CDR1 SGHDT, CDR2 YYEEEE. The CDR3 has 16 residues. With 2 bases removed from V and 4 bases from J, the gap between germline ends came to 18 bases. The DNA for the CDR3 is TGTGCCAGCAGCTTTGCTGAGGGGAGGGAGGGCACTGAAGCTTTCTTT. It encodes CASSFAEGREGTEAFF.

The rearrangement uses TRBV23-1 and TRBJ2-2; D gene uncertain. TRBV23-1 is an ORF for which the function is uncertain. Trimming stripped 3 bases from V and 4 bases from J, with 15 bases between. The CDR3 has 16 amino acids. The DNA of the CDR3 is TGCGCCAGCAGTCACGACACTTTAAAGTTCACCGGGGAGCTGTTTTTT. This gives the protein CASSHDTLKFTGELFF.

The chain carries TRBV28 and TRBJ2-7; 8 positions match TRBD2. CDR3 length: 14 amino acids. V dropped 2 bases and J dropped 2; count of bases not matched to a gene: 2. In germline, CDR1 is MDHEN, CDR2 SYDVKM. The chain's CDR3 is CASSLAGGTYEQYF. CDR3 coding DNA: TGTGCCAGCAGTTTAGCGGGAGGTACCTACGAGCAGTACTTC.

The V gene is TRBV27, the J gene TRBJ1-6; TRBD1 aligns across 7 bases. In germline, CDR1 is MNHEY, CDR2 SMNVEV (reference sequence). V dropped 5 bases and J dropped 5; count of bases not matched to a gene: 12. The CDR3 is 17 residues long. The CDR3 spells CASSAIYRGIDNSPLHF. For the CDR3, the DNA is TGTGCCAGCAGTGCTATTTACAGGGGAATCGATAATTCACCCCTCCACTTT.

The chain joins TRBV11-2 to TRBJ2-1; the match to TRBD2 covers 7 bases. The V gene's germline CDR1 is SGHAT and CDR2 FQNNGV. V was pared by 3 bases and J by 5 bases, with 10 bases of the junction left unmatched. The CDR3 loop spans 16 amino acids. The CDR3 coding sequence is TGTGCCAGCAGCTTGGCCCGACTAGCACCAAACAATGAGCAGTTCTTC. It is translated as CASSLARLAPNNEQFF.

The chain joins TRBV14 to TRBJ2-5; 7 bases map to TRBD1. With V trimmed by 3 bases and J by 7 bases, 5 bases remained unmatched. CDR3 length: 13 amino acids. Germline lookup yields CDR1 SGHDN and CDR2 FVKESK. The CDR3: CASSQGAGGTQYF. CDR3 DNA: TGTGCCAGCAGCCAGGGGGCAGGGGGGACCCAGTACTTC.

The rearrangement links TRBV30 to TRBJ2-3, with D uncertain. Per germline, CDR1 GTSNPN and CDR2 SVGIG (reference sequence). The CDR3 has 13 residues. V was trimmed by 1 base and J by 6 bases, leaving 11 bases between them. The CDR3: CAWSGQVHDTQYF. The CDR3 coding sequence is TGTGCCTGGAGTGGCCAGGTCCATGATACGCAGTATTTT. Full variable domain (rest looked up from reference TRBV30 and TRBJ2-3): SQTIHQWPATLVQPVGSPLSLECTVEGTSNPNLYWYRQAAGRGLQLLFYSVGIGQISSEVPQNLSASRPQDRQFILSSKKLLLSDSGFYLCAWSGQVHDTQYFGPGTRLTVL.

Comment on this clone: In the same sample, other DNA sequences code for this CDR3. The chain joins TRBV29-1 to TRBJ1-2; D is unresolved. The V end lost 0 bases, the J end lost 7 bases, and 9 bases lay between the germline ends. The CDR3 totals 12 residues. Germline-derived CDR1 and CDR2 are SQVTM and ANQGSEA. Here the CDR3 DNA reads TGCAGCGTTGAAGATCGGCGCGGTGGCTACACCTTC. Residues: CSVEDRRGGYTF.

V usage is TRBV7-9 and J usage is TRBJ2-3; 8 bases line up with TRBD2. The CDR3 sequence is 15 residues long. V gave up 2 bases and J gave up 4 bases; unmatched junction bases: 5. Looked up from germline, CDR1 is SEHNR and CDR2 is FQNEAQ (reference sequence). The DNA of the CDR3 is TGTGCCAGCAGCTTATTGCGGGGGGCCGCAGATACGCAGTATTTT. Translating gives CASSLLRGAADTQYF. The entire variable domain, with the rest obtained from reference TRBV7-9 and TRBJ2-3, is as follows: DTGVSQNPRHKITKRGQNVTFRCDPISEHNRLYWYRQTLGQGPEFLTYFQNEAQLEKSRLLSDRFSAERPKGSFSTLEIQRTEQGDSAMYLCASSLLRGAADTQYFGPGTRLTVL.

The CDR3 reads CASSARGNTGELFF. The DNA for the CDR3 is TGTGCCAGCAGCGCCCGGGGGAACACCGGGGAGCTGTTTTTT. V usage is TRBV9 and J usage is TRBJ2-2; weak D call: TRBD2 (5 bases). Trimming stripped 3 bases from V and 1 base from J, with 7 bases between. Germline V gives CDR1 SGDLS, CDR2 YYNGEE. The CDR3 has 14 amino acids.

This chain joins TRBV6-6 and TRBJ2-3; tentative D call: TRBD2 (5 bases). Trimming cost V 5 bases and J 6 bases, with 9 bases left between them. Germline CDR1 and CDR2: MNHNY and SVGAGI (reference sequence). The CDR3 covers 12 residues. The CDR3 DNA reads TGTGCCAGCAGTCTGCGGGTCGATACGCAGTATTTT. This translates into CASSLRVDTQYF.

The J gene is TRBJ1-6, the V gene TRBV5-1; possible D gene TRBD1, 5 bases. CDR1 and CDR2 (germline): SGHRS, YFSETQ. The CDR3 runs 17 residues. Trimming stripped 2 bases from V and 1 base from J, with 13 bases between. The CDR3 DNA reads TGCGCCAGCAGCTTTGGGGCGTTTGGTTCCTATAATTCACCCCTCCACTTT. Its translation: CASSFGAFGSYNSPLHF.

The chain joins TRBV5-1 to TRBJ1-1, with D perhaps matching TRBD1 (5 bases). Trimming took off 0 bases at V and 4 bases at J, with 13 bases between the two ends. The CDR3 is 15 amino acids. Germline V gene sequence: CDR1 SGHRS, CDR2 YFSETQ. As DNA, the CDR3 is TGCGCCAGCAGCTTGGCTAGACGGGGGAGCACTGAAGCTTTCTTT. It yields the protein CASSLARRGSTEAFF. The complete variable domain, with remaining parts taken from reference TRBV5-1 and TRBJ1-1, reads KAGVTQTPRYLIKTRGQQVTLSCSPISGHRSVSWYQQTPGQGLQFLFEYFSETQRNKGNFPGRFSGRQFSNSRSEMNVSTLELGDSALYLCASSLARRGSTEAFFGQGTRLTVV.

The J gene is TRBJ2-4, the V gene TRBV28; 8 nucleotides align to TRBD1. Germline V gives CDR1 MDHEN, CDR2 SYDVKM. With V trimmed by 8 bases and J by 1 base, 13 bases remained unmatched. The CDR3 has 17 amino acids. This CDR3 reads CASYGQGTSQAKNIQYF. The CDR3 nucleotides are TGTGCCAGCTACGGACAGGGAACTTCACAGGCCAAAAACATTCAGTACTTC.

The chain couples TRBV28 to TRBJ2-1; D unresolved. The CDR3 loop spans 14 amino acids. Trimming stripped 4 bases from V and 0 bases from J, with 7 bases between. Germline V CDR1 and CDR2: MDHEN, SYDVKM. The DNA for the CDR3 is TGTGCCAGCAGTTCCGGTGGCTCCTACAATGAGCAGTTCTTC. Translating gives CASSSGGSYNEQFF.

This chain connects TRBV19 to TRBJ2-1; maybe TRBD2 (7 bases). V lost 6 bases to trimming and J lost 5 bases, with 17 bases between them. The length of the CDR3 is 15 residues. Germline V gives CDR1 LNHDA, CDR2 SQIVND (reference sequence). The CDR3 loop is CASRMGGGLNNEQFF. DNA of the CDR3: TGTGCCAGTAGGATGGGAGGGGGACTTAACAATGAGCAGTTCTTC. The full variable domain, with the rest looked up from reference TRBV19 and TRBJ2-1, is DGGITQSPKYLFRKEGQNVTLSCEQNLNHDAMYWYRQDPGQGLRLIYYSQIVNDFQKGDIAEGYSVSREKKESFPLTVTSAQKNPTAFYLCASRMGGGLNNEQFFGPGTRLTVL.

The chain recombines TRBV2 with TRBJ1-1; TRBD1 is a possible D gene (5 bases). With 6 bases removed from V and 8 bases from J, the gap between germline ends came to 22 bases. Germline V gene data show CDR1 as SNHLY and CDR2 as FYNNEI. The CDR3 length is 15 residues. In DNA, the CDR3 is TGTGCCAGCAGGAAGACAGTGTACACGCAGCCCGAAGCTTTCTTT. Translating gives CASRKTVYTQPEAFF.

V gene TRBV30 combines with J gene TRBJ2-1, with 10 bases fitting TRBD2. CDR1 and CDR2 (germline): GTSNPN, SVGIG (reference sequence). This CDR3 has 18 residues. The V gene end was trimmed by 5 bases and the J gene end by 8 bases; junction bases not matched to a gene: 21. CDR3 region: CAWWGGGLAGDHRDEQFF. The CDR3 bases are TGTGCCTGGTGGGGTGGGGGGCTAGCGGGGGACCACCGGGATGAGCAGTTCTTC.

This sequence joins TRBV19 and TRBJ1-1, with 8 nucleotides matching TRBD1. The CDR3 has 14 amino acids. CDR1 and CDR2 (germline): LNHDA, SQIVND (reference sequence). J gave up 2 bases and V 3 bases, and 2 bases lay outside the gene matches. CDR3 DNA: TGTGCCAGTAGTATCACAGGGGGAAACACTGAAGCTTTCTTT. Its protein is CASSITGGNTEAFF. Drawing the rest from reference TRBV19 and TRBJ1-1, the complete variable domain is DGGITQSPKYLFRKEGQNVTLSCEQNLNHDAMYWYRQDPGQGLRLIYYSQIVNDFQKGDIAEGYSVSREKKESFPLTVTSAQKNPTAFYLCASSITGGNTEAFFGQGTRLTVV.

The rearrangement links TRBV2 to TRBJ1-2; no clear D gene. The CDR3 totals 11 residues. Germline loops: CDR1 SNHLY, CDR2 FYNNEI. Trimming took off 4 bases at V and 4 bases at J, with 4 bases between the two ends. DNA of the CDR3: TGTGCCAGCAGTGTTAGCTATGGCTACACCTTC. This encodes CASSVSYGYTF.

V and J are TRBV29-1 and TRBJ2-7; tentatively, D is TRBD1 (6 bases). CDR3 length: 13 residues. V shed 0 bases and J shed 5 bases, with 11 bases lying between them. CDR1 is SQVTM and CDR2 is ANQGSEA in the germline V gene. CDR3: CSVEDGTSNEQYF. The CDR3 DNA reads as TGCAGCGTTGAAGACGGGACAAGCAACGAGCAGTACTTC.

This chain uses TRBV7-3 with TRBJ2-1; TRBD2 aligns across 11 bases. The germline V gene encodes CDR1 SGHTA and CDR2 FQGTGA. Unmatched junction bases numbered 6, after V lost 5 bases and J lost 3 bases. The CDR3 has 16 amino acids. The CDR3 nucleotides are TGTGCCAGCAGCCCCGCCGGGACTAGCGGCTACAATGAGCAGTTCTTC. Amino acids: CASSPAGTSGYNEQFF.

The V and J genes are TRBV4-3 and TRBJ2-6; tentative D call: TRBD1 (5 bases). Germline V gene sequence: CDR1 LGHNA, CDR2 YSLEER. This CDR3 spans 18 amino acids. The ends were cut back, 0 bases at V and 2 bases at J, with 14 bases in the middle. The CDR3 DNA is TGCGCCAGCAGCCAAGAGTGGGGCCTTATGGCTGGGGCCAACGTCCTGACTTTC. It translates to CASSQEWGLMAGANVLTF.

The V and J genes are TRBV21-1 and TRBJ1-2. TRBV21-1 is recorded as a pseudogene. The CDR3 has 13 residues. The chain's CDR3 is CASISGRCYGYTF. The CDR3 DNA is TGTGCCAGTATTTCGGGGAGGTGCTATGGCTACACCTTC.